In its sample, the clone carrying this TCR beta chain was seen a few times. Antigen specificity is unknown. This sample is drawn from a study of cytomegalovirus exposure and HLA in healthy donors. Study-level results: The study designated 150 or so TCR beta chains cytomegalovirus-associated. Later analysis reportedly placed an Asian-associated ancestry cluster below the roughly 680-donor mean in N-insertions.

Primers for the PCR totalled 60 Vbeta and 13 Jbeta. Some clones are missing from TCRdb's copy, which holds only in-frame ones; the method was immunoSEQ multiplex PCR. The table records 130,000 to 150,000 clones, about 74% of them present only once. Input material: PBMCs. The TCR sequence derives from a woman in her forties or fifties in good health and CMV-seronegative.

The chain's CDR3 is CASSLLQGLNEKLFF. CDR3 nucleotides: TGTGCCAGCAGCTTACTACAGGGCCTTAATGAAAAACTGTTTTTT. This sequence joins TRBV7-9 and TRBJ1-4, with D maybe TRBD1 (6 bases). The CDR3 consists of 15 residues. CDR1 and CDR2 (germline): SEHNR, FQNEAQ (reference sequence). Trimming took off 2 bases at V and 4 bases at J, with 11 bases between the two ends.